Listed here are 2 T cell receptor beta chains from one sample, sequenced in a study of shared clonotypes between healthy human individuals (TCRdb year 2020). Receptor libraries were prepared by the immunoSEQ multiplex PCR assay. TCRdb's version of the immuneACCESS table is confined to in-frame rearrangements and falls short of the full clone set. An unresolved V gene accounts for under half of the shortfall where checked; the remainder is of unknown origin. The sample yields 170,000 or so clones; approximately 60% were counted once. About 10% of the sample lies in the top ten. Specimen: memory CD4+ T cells sorted from blood. Explained via the paper, the cell subset or site label denotes: CD45RA-negative fraction. These receptors came from a man aged 30-40 years in good health.

The CDR3 spells CASKLGTGGPYEQYF. CDR3 coding DNA: TGTGCCAGCAAGTTAGGGACAGGGGGTCCCTACGAGCAGTACTTC. This chain joins TRBV27 and TRBJ2-7, with 11 nucleotides matching TRBD1. CDR1 is MNHEY and CDR2 is SMNVEV in the germline V gene (reference sequence). This CDR3 contains 15 residues. The ends lost 7 bases at V and 2 bases at J; junction bases unmatched: 7.

J is TRBJ2-1 and V is TRBV7-9; 7 nucleotides agree with TRBD2. CDR3 size: 15 residues. Per germline, CDR1 SEHNR and CDR2 FQNEAQ (reference sequence). Germline trimming cut 1 base from V and 8 bases from J; bases unmatched to any gene: 8. The CDR3 coding sequence is TGTGCCAGCAGCTTAGAAGGCCTAGCGGAAGATGAGCAGTTCTTC. Protein product: CASSLEGLAEDEQFF.